This TCR beta chain stems from a study of CD8 T cells in ankylosing spondylitis. MiXCR, applied by TCRdb to the 5' RACE reads, yields one record per CDR3 protein. The sample has approximately 140,000 distinct CDR3 sequences, roughly 8% seen once. CDR1 and CDR2 (germline): SGHNT, YYREEE (reference sequence). The CDR3 extends over 15 amino acids. Unmatched junction bases numbered 4, after V lost 4 bases and J lost 5 bases. The specimen sequenced was synovial fluid, either unsorted or a sorted T cell fraction (not recorded which). The receptor comes from a male donor with ankylosing spondylitis. The V call is TRBV5-4, the J call TRBJ2-3; 13 bases agree with TRBD2. In nucleotides, the CDR3 is TGTGCCAGCAGCGACCGGACTAGCGGGGGAGATACGCAGTATTTT. Translated, it gives CASSDRTSGGDTQYF.